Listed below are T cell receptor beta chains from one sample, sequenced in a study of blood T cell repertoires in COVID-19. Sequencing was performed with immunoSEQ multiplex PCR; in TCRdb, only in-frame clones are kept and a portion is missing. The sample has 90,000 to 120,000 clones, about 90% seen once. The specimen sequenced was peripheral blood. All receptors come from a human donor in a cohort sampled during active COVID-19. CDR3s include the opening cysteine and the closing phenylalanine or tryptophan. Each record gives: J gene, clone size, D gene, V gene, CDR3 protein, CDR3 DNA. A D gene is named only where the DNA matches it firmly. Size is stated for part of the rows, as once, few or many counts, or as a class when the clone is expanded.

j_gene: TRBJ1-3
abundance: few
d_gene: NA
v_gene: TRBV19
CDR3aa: CASSITGTGNTIYF
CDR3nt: TGTGCCAGTAGTATCACAGGGACTGGAAACACCATATATTTT

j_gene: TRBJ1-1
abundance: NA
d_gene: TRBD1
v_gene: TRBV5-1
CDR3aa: CASSRDRGNTEAFF
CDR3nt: TGCGCCAGCAGCAGGGACAGGGGAAACACTGAAGCTTTCTTT

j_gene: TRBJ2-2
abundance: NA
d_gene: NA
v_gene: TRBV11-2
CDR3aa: CASSSTVAGTGELFF
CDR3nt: TGTGCCAGCAGCTCCACTGTTGCAGGCACCGGGGAGCTGTTTTTT

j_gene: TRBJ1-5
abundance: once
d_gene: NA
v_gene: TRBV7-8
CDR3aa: CASSLQDRNQPQHF
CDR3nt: TGTGCCAGCAGCTTGCAGGATAGGAATCAGCCCCAGCATTTT

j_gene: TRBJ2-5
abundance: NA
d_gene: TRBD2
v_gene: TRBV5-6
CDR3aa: CASSLLAGPQETQYF
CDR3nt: TGTGCCAGCAGCTTACTAGCGGGACCCCAAGAGACCCAGTACTTC

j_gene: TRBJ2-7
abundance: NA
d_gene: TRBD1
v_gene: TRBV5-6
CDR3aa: CASRRQGYEQYF
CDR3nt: TGTGCCAGCAGGCGACAGGGGTACGAGCAGTACTTC

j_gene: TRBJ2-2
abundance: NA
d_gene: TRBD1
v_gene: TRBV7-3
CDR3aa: CASSLTPWTGRTGELFF
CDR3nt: TGTGCCAGCAGCTTAACCCCCTGGACAGGGCGGACCGGGGAGCTGTTTTTT

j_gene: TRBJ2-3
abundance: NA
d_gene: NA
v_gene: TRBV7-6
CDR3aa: CASASQGYGTDTQYF
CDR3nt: TGTGCCAGCGCGTCTCAGGGATACGGCACAGATACGCAGTATTTT

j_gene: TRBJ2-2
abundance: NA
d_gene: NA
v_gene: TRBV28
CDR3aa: CASSPSRVPGELFF
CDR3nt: TGTGCCAGCAGCCCTTCCAGGGTACCCGGGGAGCTGTTTTTT

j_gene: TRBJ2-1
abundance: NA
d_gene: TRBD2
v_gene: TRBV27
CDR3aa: CASSSGTRYNEQFF
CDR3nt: TGTGCCAGCAGTTCCGGGACTAGATACAATGAGCAGTTCTTC

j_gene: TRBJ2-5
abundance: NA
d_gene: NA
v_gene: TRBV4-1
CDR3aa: CASSQDLLRGAMETQYF
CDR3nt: TGCGCCAGCAGCCAAGACCTCCTTCGGGGGGCAATGGAGACCCAGTACTTC

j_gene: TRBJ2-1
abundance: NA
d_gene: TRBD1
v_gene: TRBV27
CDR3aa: CASSSGQGLNNEQFF
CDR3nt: TGTGCCAGCAGTTCTGGACAGGGGTTGAACAATGAGCAGTTCTTC

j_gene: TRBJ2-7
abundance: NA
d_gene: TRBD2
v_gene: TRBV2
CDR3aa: CASQSGVPSYEQYF
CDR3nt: TGTGCCAGCCAGAGCGGGGTCCCTTCCTACGAGCAGTACTTC

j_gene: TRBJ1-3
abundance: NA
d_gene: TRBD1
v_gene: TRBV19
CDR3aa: CASSPRGQKNTIYF
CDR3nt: TGTGCCAGTAGTCCCCGGGGACAGAAAAACACCATATATTTT

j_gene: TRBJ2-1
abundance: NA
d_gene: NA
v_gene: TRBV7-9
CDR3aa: CASSSTWSSYNEQFF
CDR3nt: TGTGCCAGCAGCTCGACCTGGAGCTCCTACAATGAGCAGTTCTTC